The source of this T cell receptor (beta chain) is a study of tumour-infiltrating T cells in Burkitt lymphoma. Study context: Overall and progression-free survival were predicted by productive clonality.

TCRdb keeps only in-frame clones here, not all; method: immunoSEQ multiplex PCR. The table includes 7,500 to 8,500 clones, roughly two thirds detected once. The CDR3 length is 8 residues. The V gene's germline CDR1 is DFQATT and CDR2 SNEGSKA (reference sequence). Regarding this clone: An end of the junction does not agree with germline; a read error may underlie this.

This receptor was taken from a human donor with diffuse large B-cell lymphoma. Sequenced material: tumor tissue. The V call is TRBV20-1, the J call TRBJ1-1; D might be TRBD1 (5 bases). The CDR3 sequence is CSARPDKF. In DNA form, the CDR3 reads TGCAGTGCTAGACCGGACAAGTTT.